The entry below gives a single TCR beta chain sequence along with its context. The antigen is unknown. 5'RACE template switching with UMIs generated TCR beta cDNA. TCRdb reprocessed the 5' RACE reads and reports one entry per CDR3 protein, with no DNA. Recorded here are 400,000 or so distinct CDR3 sequences; the top ten clones represent approximately 11%. The sample originates from a study of T cells expressing NK-cell markers. The CDR3 is 15 amino acids. Per germline, CDR1 SGHKS and CDR2 YYEKEE (reference sequence). Study conclusions and caveats: Each of roughly six donors carried dominant NKG2C+ clonotypes accounting for roughly 1.0-7.5% of CD8+ T cells.

The specimen was blood T cells: a sorted CD56 or NKG2C T cell subset, CD4+ or CD8+ T cells, or bulk PBMC T cells (not recorded which). The TCR originated in a woman between 45 and 60 years old in good health. The rearrangement links TRBV5-5 to TRBJ2-5. The CDR3 sequence: CASSFVSWSQETQYF.